This T cell receptor (beta chain) appears in the sequencing data of a study of response to subunit inactivated influenza vaccine. This clonotype was counted between two and nine times. Its target is unknown. TCRdb itself ran the RT-PCR reads through MiXCR, one entry per CDR3 protein. The table shows about 190,000 distinct CDR3 sequences, with 13% to 15% occurring only once. Findings of the study overall: New T cells are recruited in small numbers by each seasonal influenza vaccination, according to the authors' suggestion.

CDR3 length: 12 residues. V lost 1 base and J lost 7, with 9 bases in between. Germline V gives CDR1 SGHDT, CDR2 YYEEEE. The sample consisted of CD8+ T cells sorted from PBMCs, taken more than 4 days after vaccination. V and J are TRBV5-6 and TRBJ2-7; D is perhaps TRBD2 (5 bases). This sequence was found in a man aged 45 to 65 who received an inactivated influenza vaccine. The CDR3 DNA reads as TGTGCCAGCAGCTTGCTCTCGGGGGAGCAGTACTTC. It translates to CASSLLSGEQYF.